This entry lists 2 T cell receptor beta chains sequenced from one sample in a study of response to subunit inactivated influenza vaccine. TCRdb re-called the RT-PCR reads with MiXCR, one entry per CDR3 protein. The sample gives roughly 650,000 distinct CDR3 sequences, 15% to 18% of which show up once; around 10% is in the top ten. The sequencing used PBMCs from blood, collected about 11 days after vaccination. Every receptor here comes from a man aged 45-65 years who received an inactivated influenza vaccine.

This clonotype was found a few times. The chain links TRBV4-2 to TRBJ2-3; D is undetermined. Germline V lookup: CDR1 LGHNA, CDR2 YNFKEQ. The V gene lost 5 bases and the J gene lost 1 base, with 19 bases spanning the gap. The length of the CDR3 is 17 residues. CDR3 coding DNA: TGTGCCAGCAGCAATAAAGTTGGTTTCGCCCGCACAGATACGCAGTATTTT. It is translated as CASSNKVGFARTDTQYF.

This clonotype showed up many times. The chain uses TRBV29-1 and TRBJ2-1; 12 nucleotides align to TRBD2. The CDR3 has 17 residues. V trimming: 1 base; J trimming: 8 bases; junction bases outside the gene matches: 12. CDR1 SQVTM and CDR2 ANQGSEA come from the germline V gene. The CDR3 is CSVEAGLAGPYIDEQFF. In DNA, the CDR3 is TGCAGCGTTGAAGCCGGACTAGCGGGACCCTACATCGATGAGCAGTTCTTC.